The sequence of this TCR beta chain was determined in a study of cytomegalovirus exposure and HLA in healthy donors. Study at large: Sequencing of about 179 million T cells in an earlier analysis found more than 100 million unique TCR beta sequences. Of several hundred genotyped donors, around 80% grouped in the Caucasian-associated ancestry cluster. General study points: It has been reported that TCR beta sequences accurately predicted the HLA-A and HLA-B alleles of most subjects. The investigators catalogued 150 to 200 TCR beta chains as cytomegalovirus-associated.

The V end was cut by 3 bases, the J end by 4 bases, with 15 bases between. The CDR3 length is 15 residues. Germline CDR1 is MNHEY and CDR2 is SMNVEV (reference sequence). Comment on this clone: The antigen is unknown.

With 60 Vbeta and 13 Jbeta primers, the PCR was carried out. Assay: immunoSEQ multiplex PCR; the TCRdb copy retains only in-frame clones and omits some. The sample carries approximately 190,000 clones, around 75% recorded once. This clonotype was sampled from a woman aged 25 to 39 in good health and CMV-seropositive. The V and J genes are TRBV27 and TRBJ1-2; D is unclear. Sequenced: PBMCs. The CDR3 loop reads CASSFLRAGGYGYTF. CDR3 nucleotides: TGTGCCAGCAGTTTCCTGCGAGCGGGCGGCTATGGCTACACCTTC.